Below, 26 T cell receptor beta chains from the same sample are listed, as sequenced in a study of shared clonotypes between healthy human individuals. Sequencing used immunoSEQ multiplex PCR; TCRdb keeps in-frame clones, though not all of them. The data show around 2,000,000 clones, with approximately 95% seen just once and 0.9% to 1.5% held by the top ten. It was CD45RO-negative cells, positively selected for CCR7, that made up naive CD8 cells, with terminally differentiated effector memory CD45RA+ cells excluded. Source material: naive CD8+ T cells sorted from blood. These TCRs come from a man younger than 35 in good health.

The chain carries TRBV18 and TRBJ2-1; 9 nucleotides line up with TRBD2. The V gene's germline CDR1 is KGHSH and CDR2 LQKENI. V was clipped by 6 bases and J by 8 bases; unmatched bases: 17. CDR3 length: 17 amino acids. The CDR3 region has the DNA TGTGCCAGCTCCCCCAACCTAGGGCTAGCGGGAAGTGATGAGCAGTTCTTC. It specifies CASSPNLGLAGSDEQFF. Drawing the rest from reference TRBV18 and TRBJ2-1, the complete variable domain is NAGVMQNPRHLVRRRGQEARLRCSPMKGHSHVYWYRQLPEEGLKFMVYLQKENIIDESGMPKERFSAEFPKEGPSILRIQQVVRGDSAAYFCASSPNLGLAGSDEQFFGPGTRLTVL.

There are a few counts of this clone. The chain is built from TRBV27 and TRBJ2-2; TRBD1 or TRBD2 may be the D gene (5 bases each). The CDR3 runs 15 residues. Germline V gene data show CDR1 as MNHEY and CDR2 as SMNVEV (reference sequence). The germline V and J ends were trimmed by 4 bases and 6 bases, with 15 bases remaining between them. This chain's CDR3 is CASSSGTPGPGELFF. In DNA, the CDR3 is TGTGCCAGCAGTTCCGGGACCCCCGGACCCGGGGAGCTGTTTTTT.

This rearrangement joins TRBV27 to TRBJ2-2; 8 positions match TRBD2. The germline CDR1 and CDR2 sequences are MNHEY and SMNVEV (reference sequence). The V and J ends lost 8 bases and 3 bases, in that order; junction bases with no gene match: 11. CDR3 length: 16 amino acids. For the CDR3, the DNA is TGTGCCAGCCAGGAGGCGAGCGGGAGTTACACCGGGGAGCTGTTTTTT. This gives the protein CASQEASGSYTGELFF.

The chain carries TRBV7-2 and TRBJ1-2; no clear D gene. Deletions cut 1 base from V and 8 bases from J, with 14 bases between. This CDR3 spans 14 amino acids. Germline assignment: CDR1 SGHTA and CDR2 FQGNSA. Written as DNA, the CDR3 is TGTGCCAGCAGCTTAGGGCCCCTCACGGGAGGCTACACCTTC. Encoded protein: CASSLGPLTGGYTF.

In this sample, this clone turned up a few times. This rearrangement joins TRBV30 to TRBJ1-1; TRBD1 aligns across 7 bases. Germline V gene data show CDR1 as GTSNPN and CDR2 as SVGIG (reference sequence). The V gene end was trimmed by 5 bases and the J gene end by 4 bases; junction bases not matched to a gene: 4. The CDR3 covers 12 residues. In nucleotides, the CDR3 is TGTGCCTGGGACAGGGAAGGCACTGAAGCTTTCTTT. Amino acids: CAWDREGTEAFF.

This chain uses TRBV4-1 with TRBJ2-5; no clear D. Trimming removed 4 bases from V and 1 base from J, with 7 bases in between. The CDR3 contains 13 residues. Per the germline V gene, CDR1 is MGHRA and CDR2 is YSYEKL. CDR3 residues: CASSPPLQETQYF. In DNA form, the CDR3 reads TGCGCCAGCAGCCCCCCACTCCAAGAGACCCAGTACTTC.

Concerning this clone: This same CDR3 is encoded by further DNA sequences in the sample. The chain combines TRBV7-9 with TRBJ1-4; TRBD1 matches 11 bases. V lost 6 bases, J lost 7 bases, and 7 bases stayed unmatched. The CDR3 loop spans 15 amino acids. Germline V lookup: CDR1 SEHNR, CDR2 FQNEAQ (reference sequence). DNA of the CDR3: TGTGCCAGCAGTCCCGGGACAGGGGGAATTGAAAAACTGTTTTTT. Translating it yields CASSPGTGGIEKLFF.

This rearrangement joins TRBV25-1 to TRBJ1-2; no clear D. V lost 7 bases to trimming and J lost 6 bases, with 6 bases between them. The CDR3 spans 10 residues. Germline V gene lookup returns CDR1 MGHDK and CDR2 SYGVNS. CDR3 protein: CASKLDGYTF. CDR3 DNA sequence: TGTGCCAGCAAATTGGATGGCTACACCTTC.

The chain is built from TRBV10-2 and TRBJ2-1; D ambiguous. V lost 7 bases, J lost 2 bases, and 12 bases lay in between. The germline V gene encodes CDR1 WSHSY and CDR2 SAAADI. The CDR3 spans 14 residues. The CDR3 reads CASMPGRAYNEQFF. DNA for the CDR3: TGCGCCAGCATGCCCGGTCGGGCCTACAATGAGCAGTTCTTC.

With respect to this clone: The same CDR3 arises from other DNA sequences in this sample as well. The chain carries TRBV6-5 and TRBJ1-1; D unclear. Per the germline V gene, CDR1 is MNHEY and CDR2 is SVGAGI. This CDR3 contains 13 residues. V was cut by 5 bases and J by 4 bases, with 11 bases left in between. The CDR3 spells CASSPGEGTEAFF. DNA of the CDR3: TGTGCCAGCAGTCCCGGCGAGGGCACTGAAGCTTTCTTT.

On this clone: Germline is not matched at one junction end, which may reflect a read error. The chain couples TRBV7-7 to TRBJ2-1; TRBD2 is a possible D gene (6 bases). Germline values: CDR1 SSHAT, CDR2 FNYEAQ (reference sequence). The CDR3 contains 17 residues. DNA of the CDR3: TGTGCTAGCAGCCCAGGGCCTAGCGAGACAGATTACAATGAGCAGTTCTTC. As protein: CASSPGPSETDYNEQFF.

On this clone itself: The sample holds other DNA sequences that translate to the same CDR3. This sequence joins TRBV27 and TRBJ2-7, with D perhaps matching TRBD1 or TRBD2 (6 bases each). There are 13 residues in the CDR3. Germline CDR1 and CDR2: MNHEY and SMNVEV (reference sequence). V shed 3 bases and J shed 4 bases, with 10 bases lying between them. The CDR3 bases are TGTGCCAGCAGTTTTTTAGGGGGGTACGAGCAGTACTTC. Translated, it gives CASSFLGGYEQYF.

The J gene is TRBJ1-1, the V gene TRBV19, with 8 positions matching TRBD1. J lost 6 bases, V lost 4 bases, and 7 bases had no gene match. The germline gives CDR1 LNHDA, CDR2 SQIVND (reference sequence). The CDR3 consists of 14 residues. The CDR3, as DNA: TGTGCCAGTAGTACCAGGACAGGGTGGGCTGAAGCTTTCTTT. It specifies CASSTRTGWAEAFF. The whole variable domain, filled in from reference TRBV19 and TRBJ1-1, reads DGGITQSPKYLFRKEGQNVTLSCEQNLNHDAMYWYRQDPGQGLRLIYYSQIVNDFQKGDIAEGYSVSREKKESFPLTVTSAQKNPTAFYLCASSTRTGWAEAFFGQGTRLTVV.

The CDR3 region has the DNA TGTGCCAGCAGCAGCACTACAGGGTCCTACGAGCAGTACTTC. Protein sequence: CASSSTTGSYEQYF. V and J are TRBV21-1 and TRBJ2-7; the table assigns TRBD1, which was not confirmed against the DNA. TRBV21-1 is recorded as a pseudogene. This CDR3 has 14 residues.

The V gene is TRBV7-8, the J gene TRBJ2-5, with 9 bases aligning to TRBD2. Trimming at V came to 1 base and at J to 5 bases, leaving 11 bases not matched to a gene. CDR3 length equals 17 residues. CDR1 is SGHVS and CDR2 is FQNEAQ in the germline V gene. The CDR3 loop is CASSLGSREGRGETQYF. The CDR3 coding sequence is TGTGCCAGCAGCTTAGGGTCGCGGGAGGGCCGGGGGGAGACCCAGTACTTC.

Comment on this clone: Distinct nucleotide sequences in the sample also encode this CDR3. The chain joins TRBV27 to TRBJ1-3; D uncertain. The CDR3 is made up of 11 amino acids. V was pared by 4 bases and J by 4 bases, with 2 bases between. Germline V lookup: CDR1 MNHEY, CDR2 SMNVEV (reference sequence). Here the CDR3 reads CASSSGNTIYF. CDR3 in DNA: TGTGCCAGCAGTTCCGGAAACACCATATATTTT.

Comment on this clone: The same CDR3 can be traced to other DNA sequences in this sample. The V and J genes are TRBV11-3 and TRBJ2-2; D may be TRBD2 (5 bases). The length of the CDR3 is 13 residues. Germline CDR1 and CDR2: SGHNT and YENEEA. Trimming removed 9 bases from V and 0 bases from J, with 8 bases in between. CDR3 sequence (DNA): TGTGCCAGTAGAGCGGCGAACACCGGGGAGCTGTTTTTT. Its protein is CASRAANTGELFF.

This clone was counted between two and nine times. The V gene is TRBV19, the J gene TRBJ1-1; no firm D call. This CDR3 spans 12 amino acids. Germline loops: CDR1 LNHDA, CDR2 SQIVND (reference sequence). Trimming took 6 bases from V and 6 from J, leaving 11 bases between them. The CDR3 coding sequence is TGTGCCAGTAGAAGAGAACGCGCTGAAGCTTTCTTT. It specifies CASRRERAEAFF.

The chain uses TRBV11-2 and TRBJ2-3; D is unclear. The CDR3 runs to 15 residues. Germline CDR1 is SGHAT and CDR2 is FQNNGV. The V end was cut by 5 bases, the J end by 6 bases, with 18 bases between. The CDR3 nucleotides read TGTGCCAGCAGCCCCCACCCCAACCTAGTCGATACGCAGTATTTT. It specifies CASSPHPNLVDTQYF.

The chain recombines TRBV6-1 with TRBJ2-1; TRBD1 agrees at 12 bases. The CDR3 extends over 21 amino acids. Germline lookup yields CDR1 MNHNS and CDR2 SASEGT. After removal of 2 bases from V and 0 bases from J, the junction contained 14 bases not matched to a gene. This CDR3 reads CASSEREVGTGGQSSYNEQFF. CDR3 DNA: TGTGCCAGCAGTGAACGTGAAGTTGGGACAGGGGGCCAAAGCTCCTACAATGAGCAGTTCTTC.

Of note for this clone: In the same sample, other DNA sequences code for this CDR3. The V call is TRBV27, the J call TRBJ2-2; the D is unclear. This CDR3 has 14 residues. Trimming removed 3 bases at V and 0 bases at J, with 5 bases between. Germline V gives CDR1 MNHEY, CDR2 SMNVEV (reference sequence). CDR3 region: CASSLGPNTGELFF. CDR3 DNA: TGTGCCAGCAGTTTGGGTCCGAACACCGGGGAGCTGTTTTTT.

The rearrangement links TRBV27 to TRBJ1-1, with D hard to call. Germline loops: CDR1 MNHEY, CDR2 SMNVEV (reference sequence). The V gene lost 2 bases and the J gene lost 1 base, with 14 bases spanning the gap. The CDR3 is made up of 16 amino acids. The CDR3 DNA follows: TGTGCCAGCAGTTTAATCGGCACTCAAGGGAACACTGAAGCTTTCTTT. Amino acids: CASSLIGTQGNTEAFF.

The chain couples TRBV5-4 to TRBJ2-7; D ambiguous. The V gene's germline CDR1 is SGHNT and CDR2 YYREEE (reference sequence). The CDR3 has 13 amino acids. V shed 4 bases and J shed 7 bases, with 15 bases lying between them. CDR3 sequence (DNA): TGTGCCAGCAGCGAGGATTGGGGTTGGGAGCAGTACTTC. It codes for CASSEDWGWEQYF.

This clone occurred once. This chain connects TRBV13 to TRBJ2-3; D may be TRBD2 (6 bases). CDR1 and CDR2 (germline): PRHDT, FYEKMQ (reference sequence). The CDR3 has 15 residues. Trimming shortened V by 5 bases and J by 5 bases, and 17 bases separated the two germline ends. The CDR3 loop is CASSPRGAGGDTQYF. DNA for the CDR3: TGTGCCAGCAGCCCTCGCGGGGCCGGTGGAGATACGCAGTATTTT.

V is TRBV7-9 and J is TRBJ2-1; the D is unclear. The CDR3 covers 13 residues. Deletions cut 5 bases from V and 7 bases from J, with 12 bases between. The germline gives CDR1 SEHNR, CDR2 FQNEAQ (reference sequence). This CDR3 is CASSPELRNEQFF. The CDR3 DNA reads as TGTGCCAGCAGCCCCGAACTTCGAAATGAGCAGTTCTTC.

This clone was observed a single time. This chain connects TRBV5-6 to TRBJ2-3; D possibly corresponds to TRBD2 (6 bases). This CDR3 is 16 amino acids long. Germline V CDR1 and CDR2: SGHDT, YYEEEE. The germline V and J ends were trimmed by 4 bases and 2 bases, with 17 bases remaining between them. CDR3 sequence (DNA): TGTGCCAGCAGCACCGCCGATGGACTATTCACAGATACGCAGTATTTT. Encoded protein: CASSTADGLFTDTQYF.